This entry lists 15 T cell receptor beta chains sequenced from one sample in a study of blood T cells in healthy people across ages. Next came a second PCR, run for roughly 6 to 11 cycles, which used a sample-barcoded 5' primer along with a J-beta primer mix. In TCRdb, the 5' RACE reads were re-called with MiXCR into one record per CDR3 protein. This table has about 640,000 distinct CDR3 sequences, around three fifths appearing once. Sample: blood. These receptors came from a man aged 55 to 70 in good health.

The table lists this clonotype with a few counts. The V gene is TRBV20-1, the J gene TRBJ2-1, with 9 bases lining up with TRBD2. Per germline, CDR1 DFQATT and CDR2 SNEGSKA (reference sequence). The V gene end was trimmed by 1 base and the J gene end by 5 bases; junction bases not matched to a gene: 6. This CDR3 has 15 residues. The CDR3 spells CSARVLAGKHNEQFF. The CDR3 nucleotides read TGCAGTGCTAGAGTTCTAGCGGGGAAACACAATGAGCAGTTCTTC.

V and J are TRBV20-1 and TRBJ2-3; 12 nucleotides align to TRBD2. After removal of 2 bases from V and 3 bases from J, the junction contained 6 bases not matched to a gene. Germline loops: CDR1 DFQATT, CDR2 SNEGSKA (reference sequence). This CDR3 has 16 residues. DNA of the CDR3: TGCAGTGCTAGAAGGGCTAGCGGGGGGGCGACAGATACGCAGTATTTT. Translated: CSARRASGGATDTQYF.

In this sample, this clonotype turned up a few times. The rearrangement uses TRBV4-2 and TRBJ2-2, with 10 bases matching TRBD2. Germline CDR1 reads LGHNA; CDR2 reads YNFKEQ. Trimming removed 0 bases from V and 5 bases from J; junction bases left unmatched: 6. The CDR3 contains 17 residues. CDR3 in amino acids: CASSQDPSGGGTGELFF. In DNA form, the CDR3 reads TGTGCCAGCAGCCAAGACCCTAGCGGGGGAGGAACCGGGGAGCTGTTTTTT.

This clonotype was seen a few times. V is TRBV3-1 and J is TRBJ1-2, with no clear D. There are 13 residues in the CDR3. Trimming stripped 0 bases from V and 2 bases from J, with 4 bases between. CDR1 and CDR2 from the germline V gene are LGHDT and YNNKEL (reference sequence). CDR3 DNA: TGTGCCAGCAGCCAAGAGGCAAACTATGGCTACACCTTC. Translated, it gives CASSQEANYGYTF. The full variable domain, with the rest looked up from reference TRBV3-1 and TRBJ1-2, is DTAVSQTPKYLVTQMGNDKSIKCEQNLGHDTMYWYKQDSKKFLKIMFSYNNKELIINETVPNRFSPKSPDKAHLNLHINSLELGDSAVYFCASSQEANYGYTFGSGTRLTVV.

The chain has TRBV2 and TRBJ2-5, with TRBD2 matching 13 bases. The CDR3 has 15 amino acids. V shed 7 bases and J 2 bases; nucleotides not matched to a gene: 4. CDR1 SNHLY and CDR2 FYNNEI come from the germline V gene. The CDR3 nucleotides read TGTGCCAGCAAGGGGACTAGCGGGGCTCAAGAGACCCAGTACTTC. Translated: CASKGTSGAQETQYF.

Comment on this clonotype: One end of the junction is discordant with germline, which a read error may explain. The CDR3: CSARAGLASQETQYF. DNA of the CDR3: TGCAGTGCCAGAGCGGGACTAGCGTCCCAAGAGACCCAGTACTTC. The chain has TRBV20-1 and TRBJ2-5, with 10 positions matching TRBD2. Germline CDR1 and CDR2: DFQATT and SNEGSKA (reference sequence). The CDR3 contains 15 residues.

The CDR3 DNA reads TGTGCCAGCAGCCAACGACTGAGATACGAGAGAGAAAAACTGTTTTTT. Amino acid sequence: CASSQRLRYEREKLFF. The rearrangement uses TRBV4-2 and TRBJ1-4; D is ambiguous. Trimming took off 2 bases at V and 8 bases at J, with 18 bases between the two ends. The germline CDR1 and CDR2 sequences are LGHNA and YNFKEQ. The CDR3 covers 16 residues.

This clonotype appeared once. The J gene is TRBJ2-3, the V gene TRBV20-1, with 11 bases matching TRBD1. Germline CDR1 and CDR2: DFQATT and SNEGSKA (reference sequence). Trimming took 5 bases from V and 4 from J; bases not matched to a gene: 5. This CDR3 spans 14 amino acids. CDR3: CSAWPGQGADTQYF. The DNA for the CDR3 is TGCAGTGCTTGGCCGGGACAGGGGGCAGATACGCAGTATTTT.

The V and J genes are TRBV7-9 and TRBJ1-1; D call uncertain. This CDR3 is 14 amino acids long. The ends were cut back, 5 bases at V and 1 base at J, with 11 bases in the middle. CDR1 and CDR2 (germline): SEHNR, FQNEAQ (reference sequence). The CDR3 spells CASSPELANTEAFF. The CDR3 DNA follows: TGTGCCAGCAGCCCCGAGCTAGCGAACACTGAAGCTTTCTTT.

This rearrangement joins TRBV7-2 to TRBJ2-4; D remains unclear. V lost 6 bases and J 13 bases, leaving 22 bases between the germline ends. The CDR3 covers 14 residues. CDR1 and CDR2 (germline): SGHTA, FQGNSA. The CDR3 loop is CASRPPGSTYKQYF. The CDR3 coding sequence is TGTGCCAGCAGACCGCCGGGCAGCACCTACAAGCAGTACTTC.

This clonotype showed up just a few times. The chain joins TRBV7-2 to TRBJ1-1, with 7 bases fitting TRBD1. This CDR3 has 15 amino acids. Losses at the gene ends were 5 bases for V and 1 base for J; bases not matched to a gene: 7. The V gene's germline CDR1 is SGHTA and CDR2 FQGNSA. As DNA, the CDR3 is TGTGCCAGCAGCCCCCGACAGGGCGGGAACACTGAAGCTTTCTTT. Its protein is CASSPRQGGNTEAFF.

The chain is built from TRBV10-3 and TRBJ2-1; D possibly corresponds to TRBD1 (6 bases). The CDR3 loop spans 16 amino acids. Looked up from germline, CDR1 is ENHRY and CDR2 is SYGVKD. Deletions cut 0 bases from V and 9 bases from J, with 18 bases between. The CDR3 nucleotides read TGTGCCATCAGTGAGTCGGGAAGCTCTCAAGGGGGTGAGCAGTTCTTC. Protein sequence: CAISESGSSQGGEQFF.

This clonotype was detected a few times. The chain recombines TRBV7-2 with TRBJ1-2, with D perhaps TRBD1 (6 bases). The CDR3 sequence is 14 residues long. The V gene lost 5 bases and the J gene lost 1 base, with 11 bases spanning the gap. Looked up from germline, CDR1 is SGHTA and CDR2 is FQGNSA. Here the CDR3 reads CASSETGFNYGYTF. CDR3 bases: TGTGCCAGCAGCGAGACAGGTTTTAACTATGGCTACACCTTC.

The chain carries TRBV29-1 and TRBJ1-5; D is unresolved. The germline V gene encodes CDR1 SQVTM and CDR2 ANQGSEA. Trimming stripped 7 bases from V and 0 bases from J, with 13 bases between. This CDR3 comprises 14 residues. The CDR3 loop is CSAAGVNSNQPQHF. The CDR3 nucleotides read TGCAGCGCTGCAGGAGTAAATAGCAATCAGCCCCAGCATTTT.

The J gene is TRBJ2-7, the V gene TRBV7-9; the match to TRBD2 covers 7 bases. Germline CDR1 reads SEHNR; CDR2 reads FQNEAQ (reference sequence). The V segment lost 4 bases and the J segment 1 base; nucleotides outside the gene matches: 10. This CDR3 has 16 amino acids. The CDR3 spells CASSSMERDFSYEQYF. The DNA for the CDR3 is TGTGCCAGCAGCTCTATGGAGCGGGACTTTTCCTACGAGCAGTACTTC.